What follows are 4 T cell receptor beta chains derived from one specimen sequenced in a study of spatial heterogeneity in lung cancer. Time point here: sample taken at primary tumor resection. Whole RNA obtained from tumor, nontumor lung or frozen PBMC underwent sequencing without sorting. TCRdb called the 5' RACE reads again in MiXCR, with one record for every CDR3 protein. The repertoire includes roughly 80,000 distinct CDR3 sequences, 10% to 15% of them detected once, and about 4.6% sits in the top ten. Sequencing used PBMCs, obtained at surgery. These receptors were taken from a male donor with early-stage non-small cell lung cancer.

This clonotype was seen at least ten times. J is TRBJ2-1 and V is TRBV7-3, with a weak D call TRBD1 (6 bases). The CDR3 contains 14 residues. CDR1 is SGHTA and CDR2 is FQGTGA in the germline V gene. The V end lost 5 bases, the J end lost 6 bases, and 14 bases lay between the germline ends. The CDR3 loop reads CASSPHSTGNEQFF. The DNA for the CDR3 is TGTGCCAGCAGCCCTCACTCGACAGGCAATGAGCAGTTCTTC.

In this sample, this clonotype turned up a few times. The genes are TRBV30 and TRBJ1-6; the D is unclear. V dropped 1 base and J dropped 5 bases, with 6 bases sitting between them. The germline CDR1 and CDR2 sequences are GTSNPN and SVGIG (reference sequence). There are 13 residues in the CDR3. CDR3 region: CAWSGWDNSPLHF. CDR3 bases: TGTGCCTGGAGTGGATGGGATAATTCACCCCTCCACTTT.

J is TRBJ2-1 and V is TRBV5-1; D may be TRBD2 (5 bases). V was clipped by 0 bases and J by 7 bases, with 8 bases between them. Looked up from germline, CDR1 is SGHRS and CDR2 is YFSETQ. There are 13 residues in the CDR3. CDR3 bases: TGCGCCAGCAGCTTGGGGACTTGGAATGAGCAGTTCTTC. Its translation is CASSLGTWNEQFF.

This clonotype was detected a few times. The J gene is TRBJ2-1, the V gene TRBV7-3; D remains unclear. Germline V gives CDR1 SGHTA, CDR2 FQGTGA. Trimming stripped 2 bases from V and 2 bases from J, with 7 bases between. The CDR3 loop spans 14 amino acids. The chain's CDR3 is CASSLGGTYNEQFF. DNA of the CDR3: TGTGCCAGCAGCTTAGGCGGCACCTACAATGAGCAGTTCTTC.